Following are 9 T cell receptor beta chains from one sample sequenced in a study of T cell responses to AZD1222 COVID-19 vaccine. Libraries were prepared by immunoSEQ multiplex PCR; TCRdb keeps only in-frame clonotypes and omits some of them. The sample carries 100,000 to 120,000 clones, 80% to 95% recorded once. The sequencing used peripheral blood, collected 28 days after the second AZD1222 dose. These TCRs come from an adult who received the AZD1222 COVID-19 vaccine.

The CDR3 region is CASSLLSGGPQETQYF. The CDR3 DNA follows: TGTGCCAGCAGCCTACTCAGCGGGGGGCCCCAAGAGACCCAGTACTTC. This chain connects TRBV7-9 to TRBJ2-5, with 9 bases fitting TRBD2. Germline CDR1 is SEHNR and CDR2 is FQNEAQ (reference sequence). J was trimmed by 1 base and V by 5 bases; bases with no gene match: 8. The CDR3 runs to 16 residues.

This chain joins TRBV19 and TRBJ1-1; D is undetermined. CDR1 and CDR2 (germline): LNHDA, SQIVND (reference sequence). V was shortened by 3 bases and J by 5 bases, with 7 bases between the two germline ends. CDR3 length: 12 amino acids. CDR3 in amino acids: CASSIRDTEAFF. The CDR3, as DNA: TGTGCCAGTAGTATTCGGGATACTGAAGCTTTCTTT.

The V call is TRBV6-5, the J call TRBJ2-2, with 10 bases matching TRBD1. The CDR3 contains 15 residues. Germline assignment: CDR1 MNHEY and CDR2 SVGAGI. The trim removed 6 bases at V and 4 bases at J, leaving 5 bases unmatched. The CDR3 nucleotides read TGTGCCAGCAGGGGGACAGGGGCGGCCACCGGGGAGCTGTTTTTT. Translated: CASRGTGAATGELFF.

The chain couples TRBV7-9 to TRBJ1-2; tentatively, D is TRBD1 (5 bases). Germline CDR1 is SEHNR and CDR2 is FQNEAQ (reference sequence). The V and J ends lost 0 bases and 4 bases respectively, with 9 bases between them. CDR3 length: 14 residues. The CDR3, as DNA: TGTGCCAGCAGCTTAGCGCCAGGGACCTATGGCTACACCTTC. Its translation is CASSLAPGTYGYTF.

The chain has TRBV19 and TRBJ2-5, with D perhaps TRBD2 (5 bases). The germline V gene has CDR1 LNHDA and CDR2 SQIVND (reference sequence). This CDR3 has 14 amino acids. Trimming pared 3 bases from V and 5 bases from J, leaving 13 bases between. The CDR3 reads CASSIDYIGETQYF. CDR3 DNA sequence: TGTGCCAGTAGTATCGACTACATCGGCGAGACCCAGTACTTC.

This clone was detected once. The chain combines TRBV21-1 with TRBJ2-4. TRBV21-1 is a pseudogene locus. The CDR3 loop spans 17 amino acids. CDR3 coding DNA: TGTGCCAGCAGCGGGGGGCCCAGGTCTAGGCCCAAAAACATTCAGTACTTC. Residues: CASSGGPRSRPKNIQYF.

The rearrangement links TRBV4-3 to TRBJ1-6, with D tentatively TRBD1 (6 bases). V was clipped by 2 bases and J by 2 bases, with 16 bases between them. The CDR3 spans 18 residues. Germline V gives CDR1 LGHNA, CDR2 YSLEER. CDR3 loop: CASSQFRGGAAYNSPLHF. CDR3 coding DNA: TGCGCCAGCAGCCAATTCCGAGGGGGTGCCGCCTATAATTCACCCCTCCACTTT.

The genes are TRBV7-8 and TRBJ2-1; the D is unclear. V was trimmed by 1 base and J by 8 bases, leaving 12 bases between them. This CDR3 comprises 14 residues. Looked up from germline, CDR1 is SGHVS and CDR2 is FQNEAQ. CDR3 in amino acids: CASSLGPQVYEQFF. Here the CDR3 DNA reads TGTGCCAGCAGCTTAGGGCCCCAGGTTTATGAGCAGTTCTTC.

CDR3 amino acids: CASSPGATNEKLFF. CDR3 DNA: TGTGCCAGCAGCCCGGGAGCAACTAATGAAAAACTGTTTTTT. The chain has TRBV5-5 and TRBJ1-4; no firm D call. In germline, CDR1 is SGHKS, CDR2 YYEKEE (reference sequence). This CDR3 is built from 14 residues. V lost 4 bases to trimming and J lost 0 bases, with 7 bases between them.